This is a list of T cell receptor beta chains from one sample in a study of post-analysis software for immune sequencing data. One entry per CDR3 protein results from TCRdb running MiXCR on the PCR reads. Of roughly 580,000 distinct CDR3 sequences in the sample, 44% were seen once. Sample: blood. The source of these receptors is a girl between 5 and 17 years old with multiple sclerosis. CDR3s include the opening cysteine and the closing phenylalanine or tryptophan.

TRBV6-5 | CASSYTDNQPQHF
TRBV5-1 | CASSLHGQGTYDEQFF
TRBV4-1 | CASSQLFASGRDEQYF
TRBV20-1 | CSARILAGANYNEQFF
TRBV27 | CASKPERRNRGNYGYTF
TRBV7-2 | CASSPQTDEAFF
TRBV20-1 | CSAFPVSGPNYGYTF
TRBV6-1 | CASSNNEQYF
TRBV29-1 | CSVTSGRVTDEQFF
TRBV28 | CATGGQAFTDTQYF
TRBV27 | CASSSEGMGDSPLHF
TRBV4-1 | CASSHPKGDTQYF
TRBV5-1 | CASSFGSSGTGTYQETQYF
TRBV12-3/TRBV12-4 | CASTQGGGETQYF
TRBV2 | CASSAGVMGTDTQYF
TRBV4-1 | CASSARQGRDQPQHF
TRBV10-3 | CAISDSGTGNDEQYF
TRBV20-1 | CSARDRASGAYEQYF
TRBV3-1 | CASSLGSGVGEAFF
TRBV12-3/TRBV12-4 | CASTRTGMDYGYTF
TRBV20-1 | CSARSGQGAIYGYTF
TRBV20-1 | CSASDFRDSTPYGYTF
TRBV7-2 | CASSLHGVKASYNEQFF
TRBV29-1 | CSVESPDTF
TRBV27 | CASSLSGGDGKHNEQFF